This T cell receptor beta chain was documented in a study of shared clonotypes between healthy human individuals. Study-level findings and limits: Tissues were not sampled, only blood, and their repertoires likely differ.

In the naive CD8 group, cells lacked CD45RO and were positively selected for CCR7, so terminally differentiated effector memory CD45RA+ cells were left out. It was about 210 ng DNA, about 30,000 T cell genomes, that sorted-subset replicate PCRs used. Repertoires were generated with immunoSEQ multiplex PCR, while TCRdb's copy carries only in-frame clones and drops some. The sample carries roughly 770,000 clones, about 96% recorded once. In the case of this clone: No antigen is known for it.

The sequencing sample was made of naive CD8+ T cells sorted from blood. The sequence came from a man between 25 and 39 years old in good health.

The CDR3 region is CASSSGFGYTF. In DNA form, the CDR3 reads TGTGCCAGCAGCTCGGGGTTCGGCTACACCTTC. The rearrangement links TRBV27 to TRBJ1-2, with D unclear. This CDR3 region has 11 residues. CDR1 is MNHEY and CDR2 is SMNVEV in the germline V gene (reference sequence). V gave up 6 bases and J gave up 8 bases, with 10 bases separating them.